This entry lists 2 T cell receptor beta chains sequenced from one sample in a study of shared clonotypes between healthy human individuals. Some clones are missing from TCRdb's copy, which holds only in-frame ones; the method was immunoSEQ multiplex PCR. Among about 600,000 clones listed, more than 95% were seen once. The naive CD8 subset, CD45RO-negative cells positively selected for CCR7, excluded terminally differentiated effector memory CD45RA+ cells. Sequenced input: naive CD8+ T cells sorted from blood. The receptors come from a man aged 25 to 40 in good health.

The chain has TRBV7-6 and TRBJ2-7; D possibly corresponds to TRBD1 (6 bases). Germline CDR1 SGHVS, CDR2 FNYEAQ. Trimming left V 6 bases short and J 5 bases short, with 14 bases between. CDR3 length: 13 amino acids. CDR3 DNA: TGTGCCAGCAGTTTACAGGGATGGGACGAGCAGTACTTC. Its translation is CASSLQGWDEQYF.

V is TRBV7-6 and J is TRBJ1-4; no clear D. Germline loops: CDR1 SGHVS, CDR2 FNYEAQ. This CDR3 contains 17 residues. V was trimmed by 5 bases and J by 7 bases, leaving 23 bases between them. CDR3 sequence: CASSVGRLTVVGEKLFF. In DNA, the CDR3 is TGTGCCAGCAGCGTTGGCCGACTTACAGTTGTGGGTGAAAAACTGTTTTTT.